Listed below are T cell receptor beta chains from one sample, sequenced in a study of blood T cell repertoires in COVID-19. Repertoires were generated with immunoSEQ multiplex PCR, while TCRdb's copy carries only in-frame clones and drops some. In the table there are 20,000 to 25,000 clones, around nine tenths of which are singletons. The sequencing input was peripheral blood. The receptors here all came from a human donor in a cohort sampled during active COVID-19. The donor label of this sample is uncertain. CDR3s include the opening cysteine and the closing phenylalanine or tryptophan. A D gene is named only where the DNA matches it firmly. Expanded clones get a size class; other rows say once, few or many, or leave the size out.

>TRBJ2-7|few|.|TRBV6-5
TGTGCCAGCAGTTACTCCACTACTAGTGACGAGCAGTACTTC
CASSYSTTSDEQYF
>TRBJ2-1|.|TRBD2|TRBV6-6
TGTGCCAGCAGTGCGCCTGGGACTAGCGGGAGGGAGTGGCAGTTCTTC
CASSAPGTSGREWQFF
>TRBJ1-5|once|.|TRBV27
TGTGCCAGCCATTCAGGGTACAGCAATCAGCCCCAGCATTTT
CASHSGYSNQPQHF
>TRBJ2-3|.|.|TRBV11-2
TGTGCCAGCAATCCACAGTCCCTTACCACAGATACGCAGTATTTT
CASNPQSLTTDTQYF
>TRBJ1-1|.|TRBD1|TRBV27
TGTGCCAGCAGTTCCCATTTCAGGGGGCGTAGAAACACTGAAGCTTTCTTT
CASSSHFRGRRNTEAFF
>TRBJ1-2|.|TRBD1|TRBV30
TGTGCCTGGAGTGTAACCCTCCGACAGGGGCAAAGTGGCTACACCTTC
CAWSVTLRQGQSGYTF
>TRBJ2-2|few|TRBD2|TRBV24-1
TGTGCCACCGCAATTAGCGGGAGGGCCAACACCGGGGAGCTGTTTTTT
CATAISGRANTGELFF
>TRBJ2-1|.|TRBD2|TRBV28
TGTGCCAGCCAGACTAGCGGGGAGTACAATGAGCAGTTCTTC
CASQTSGEYNEQFF
>TRBJ1-5|few|.|TRBV10-1
TGCGCCAGTATACAGGGTACCCTACCCCGTCAGCCCCAGCATTTT
CASIQGTLPRQPQHF
>TRBJ2-1|.|TRBD2|TRBV7-9
TGTGCCAGCAGCTATGGTAGCGGGAGCCTCAATGAGCAGTTCTTC
CASSYGSGSLNEQFF
>TRBJ1-1|few|.|TRBV10-3
TGTGCCATCAGTGACGGGCAAGGGGGCACTGAAGCTTTCTTT
CAISDGQGGTEAFF
>TRBJ1-5|.|TRBD1|TRBV7-9
TGTGCCAGCAGCTTCACAGGGGGGCCTCAGCCCCAGCATTTT
CASSFTGGPQPQHF
>TRBJ1-4|.|TRBD1|TRBV5-1
TGCGCCAGCAGCTTGATGGGGACAGCGAATGAAAAACTGTTTTTT
CASSLMGTANEKLFF
>TRBJ2-5|.|.|TRBV28
TGTGCCAGCAGTTGGAGCCGAGGGGAGACCCAGTACTTC
CASSWSRGETQYF
>TRBJ2-7|.|.|TRBV10-1
TGCGCCAGCAGTGAGGTGACCCCGGGAGAGCAGTACTTC
CASSEVTPGEQYF
>TRBJ1-4|.|TRBD1|TRBV5-4
TGTGCCAGCAGCCCCACAGGGGCAACTAATGAAAAACTGTTTTTT
CASSPTGATNEKLFF
>TRBJ1-6|.|.|TRBV19
TGTGCCAGTAGTATCTCGTCAGGGGTCTATAATTCACCCCTCCACTTT
CASSISSGVYNSPLHF
>TRBJ2-4|.|TRBD1|TRBV11-3
TGTGCCAGCAGCTTTGCAGGGGGCCTAAACATTCAGTACTTC
CASSFAGGLNIQYF
>TRBJ2-3|.|TRBD2|TRBV28
TGTGCCAGCAGCACATCCGGGACTACCCAGTATTTT
CASSTSGTTQYF
>TRBJ1-5|.|.|TRBV30
TGTGCCTGGAGTGTACTTGAGAGCAATCAGCCCCAGCATTTT
CAWSVLESNQPQHF
>TRBJ2-3|once|TRBD2|TRBV2
TGTGCCAGCAGCCCCCTTCAGGCTAGCGGGAGTATCACAGATACGCAGTATTTT
CASSPLQASGSITDTQYF
>TRBJ2-1|.|.|TRBV12-5
TGTGCTAGTGGTTTGCCTCTCCGATTGGGCAGGATAAGCTCCTACAATGAGCAGTTCTTC
CASGLPLRLGRISSYNEQFF
>TRBJ2-7|.|TRBD1|TRBV20-1
TGCAGTGCTAGTAGACCGGGACAGGGGGCGGTTGGGCAGTACTTC
CSASRPGQGAVGQYF
>TRBJ2-2|once|.|TRBV19
TGTGCCAGTAACCCTCAGGGGAGCACCGGGGAGCTGTTTTTT
CASNPQGSTGELFF